Given below is one T cell receptor beta chain in context. This sample is drawn from a study of cytomegalovirus exposure and HLA in healthy donors. PCR was performed using 60 Vbeta and 13 Jbeta primers. TCRdb keeps only in-frame clones here, not all; method: immunoSEQ multiplex PCR. The data show under 250,000 clones, around four fifths seen once. This CDR3 comprises 16 residues. The V and J ends lost 4 bases and 1 base, in that order; junction bases with no gene match: 2. CDR1 is SGHRS, CDR2 YFSETQ, per germline. The genes are TRBV5-1 and TRBJ2-1, with 13 bases aligning to TRBD2. This clonotype was obtained from a woman aged 50 to 60 in good health and CMV-seropositive. The sequencing input was PBMCs. CDR3 sequence (DNA): TGCGCCAGCAGCATGGGACTAGCGGGATCCTACAATGAGCAGTTCTTC. It translates to CASSMGLAGSYNEQFF.